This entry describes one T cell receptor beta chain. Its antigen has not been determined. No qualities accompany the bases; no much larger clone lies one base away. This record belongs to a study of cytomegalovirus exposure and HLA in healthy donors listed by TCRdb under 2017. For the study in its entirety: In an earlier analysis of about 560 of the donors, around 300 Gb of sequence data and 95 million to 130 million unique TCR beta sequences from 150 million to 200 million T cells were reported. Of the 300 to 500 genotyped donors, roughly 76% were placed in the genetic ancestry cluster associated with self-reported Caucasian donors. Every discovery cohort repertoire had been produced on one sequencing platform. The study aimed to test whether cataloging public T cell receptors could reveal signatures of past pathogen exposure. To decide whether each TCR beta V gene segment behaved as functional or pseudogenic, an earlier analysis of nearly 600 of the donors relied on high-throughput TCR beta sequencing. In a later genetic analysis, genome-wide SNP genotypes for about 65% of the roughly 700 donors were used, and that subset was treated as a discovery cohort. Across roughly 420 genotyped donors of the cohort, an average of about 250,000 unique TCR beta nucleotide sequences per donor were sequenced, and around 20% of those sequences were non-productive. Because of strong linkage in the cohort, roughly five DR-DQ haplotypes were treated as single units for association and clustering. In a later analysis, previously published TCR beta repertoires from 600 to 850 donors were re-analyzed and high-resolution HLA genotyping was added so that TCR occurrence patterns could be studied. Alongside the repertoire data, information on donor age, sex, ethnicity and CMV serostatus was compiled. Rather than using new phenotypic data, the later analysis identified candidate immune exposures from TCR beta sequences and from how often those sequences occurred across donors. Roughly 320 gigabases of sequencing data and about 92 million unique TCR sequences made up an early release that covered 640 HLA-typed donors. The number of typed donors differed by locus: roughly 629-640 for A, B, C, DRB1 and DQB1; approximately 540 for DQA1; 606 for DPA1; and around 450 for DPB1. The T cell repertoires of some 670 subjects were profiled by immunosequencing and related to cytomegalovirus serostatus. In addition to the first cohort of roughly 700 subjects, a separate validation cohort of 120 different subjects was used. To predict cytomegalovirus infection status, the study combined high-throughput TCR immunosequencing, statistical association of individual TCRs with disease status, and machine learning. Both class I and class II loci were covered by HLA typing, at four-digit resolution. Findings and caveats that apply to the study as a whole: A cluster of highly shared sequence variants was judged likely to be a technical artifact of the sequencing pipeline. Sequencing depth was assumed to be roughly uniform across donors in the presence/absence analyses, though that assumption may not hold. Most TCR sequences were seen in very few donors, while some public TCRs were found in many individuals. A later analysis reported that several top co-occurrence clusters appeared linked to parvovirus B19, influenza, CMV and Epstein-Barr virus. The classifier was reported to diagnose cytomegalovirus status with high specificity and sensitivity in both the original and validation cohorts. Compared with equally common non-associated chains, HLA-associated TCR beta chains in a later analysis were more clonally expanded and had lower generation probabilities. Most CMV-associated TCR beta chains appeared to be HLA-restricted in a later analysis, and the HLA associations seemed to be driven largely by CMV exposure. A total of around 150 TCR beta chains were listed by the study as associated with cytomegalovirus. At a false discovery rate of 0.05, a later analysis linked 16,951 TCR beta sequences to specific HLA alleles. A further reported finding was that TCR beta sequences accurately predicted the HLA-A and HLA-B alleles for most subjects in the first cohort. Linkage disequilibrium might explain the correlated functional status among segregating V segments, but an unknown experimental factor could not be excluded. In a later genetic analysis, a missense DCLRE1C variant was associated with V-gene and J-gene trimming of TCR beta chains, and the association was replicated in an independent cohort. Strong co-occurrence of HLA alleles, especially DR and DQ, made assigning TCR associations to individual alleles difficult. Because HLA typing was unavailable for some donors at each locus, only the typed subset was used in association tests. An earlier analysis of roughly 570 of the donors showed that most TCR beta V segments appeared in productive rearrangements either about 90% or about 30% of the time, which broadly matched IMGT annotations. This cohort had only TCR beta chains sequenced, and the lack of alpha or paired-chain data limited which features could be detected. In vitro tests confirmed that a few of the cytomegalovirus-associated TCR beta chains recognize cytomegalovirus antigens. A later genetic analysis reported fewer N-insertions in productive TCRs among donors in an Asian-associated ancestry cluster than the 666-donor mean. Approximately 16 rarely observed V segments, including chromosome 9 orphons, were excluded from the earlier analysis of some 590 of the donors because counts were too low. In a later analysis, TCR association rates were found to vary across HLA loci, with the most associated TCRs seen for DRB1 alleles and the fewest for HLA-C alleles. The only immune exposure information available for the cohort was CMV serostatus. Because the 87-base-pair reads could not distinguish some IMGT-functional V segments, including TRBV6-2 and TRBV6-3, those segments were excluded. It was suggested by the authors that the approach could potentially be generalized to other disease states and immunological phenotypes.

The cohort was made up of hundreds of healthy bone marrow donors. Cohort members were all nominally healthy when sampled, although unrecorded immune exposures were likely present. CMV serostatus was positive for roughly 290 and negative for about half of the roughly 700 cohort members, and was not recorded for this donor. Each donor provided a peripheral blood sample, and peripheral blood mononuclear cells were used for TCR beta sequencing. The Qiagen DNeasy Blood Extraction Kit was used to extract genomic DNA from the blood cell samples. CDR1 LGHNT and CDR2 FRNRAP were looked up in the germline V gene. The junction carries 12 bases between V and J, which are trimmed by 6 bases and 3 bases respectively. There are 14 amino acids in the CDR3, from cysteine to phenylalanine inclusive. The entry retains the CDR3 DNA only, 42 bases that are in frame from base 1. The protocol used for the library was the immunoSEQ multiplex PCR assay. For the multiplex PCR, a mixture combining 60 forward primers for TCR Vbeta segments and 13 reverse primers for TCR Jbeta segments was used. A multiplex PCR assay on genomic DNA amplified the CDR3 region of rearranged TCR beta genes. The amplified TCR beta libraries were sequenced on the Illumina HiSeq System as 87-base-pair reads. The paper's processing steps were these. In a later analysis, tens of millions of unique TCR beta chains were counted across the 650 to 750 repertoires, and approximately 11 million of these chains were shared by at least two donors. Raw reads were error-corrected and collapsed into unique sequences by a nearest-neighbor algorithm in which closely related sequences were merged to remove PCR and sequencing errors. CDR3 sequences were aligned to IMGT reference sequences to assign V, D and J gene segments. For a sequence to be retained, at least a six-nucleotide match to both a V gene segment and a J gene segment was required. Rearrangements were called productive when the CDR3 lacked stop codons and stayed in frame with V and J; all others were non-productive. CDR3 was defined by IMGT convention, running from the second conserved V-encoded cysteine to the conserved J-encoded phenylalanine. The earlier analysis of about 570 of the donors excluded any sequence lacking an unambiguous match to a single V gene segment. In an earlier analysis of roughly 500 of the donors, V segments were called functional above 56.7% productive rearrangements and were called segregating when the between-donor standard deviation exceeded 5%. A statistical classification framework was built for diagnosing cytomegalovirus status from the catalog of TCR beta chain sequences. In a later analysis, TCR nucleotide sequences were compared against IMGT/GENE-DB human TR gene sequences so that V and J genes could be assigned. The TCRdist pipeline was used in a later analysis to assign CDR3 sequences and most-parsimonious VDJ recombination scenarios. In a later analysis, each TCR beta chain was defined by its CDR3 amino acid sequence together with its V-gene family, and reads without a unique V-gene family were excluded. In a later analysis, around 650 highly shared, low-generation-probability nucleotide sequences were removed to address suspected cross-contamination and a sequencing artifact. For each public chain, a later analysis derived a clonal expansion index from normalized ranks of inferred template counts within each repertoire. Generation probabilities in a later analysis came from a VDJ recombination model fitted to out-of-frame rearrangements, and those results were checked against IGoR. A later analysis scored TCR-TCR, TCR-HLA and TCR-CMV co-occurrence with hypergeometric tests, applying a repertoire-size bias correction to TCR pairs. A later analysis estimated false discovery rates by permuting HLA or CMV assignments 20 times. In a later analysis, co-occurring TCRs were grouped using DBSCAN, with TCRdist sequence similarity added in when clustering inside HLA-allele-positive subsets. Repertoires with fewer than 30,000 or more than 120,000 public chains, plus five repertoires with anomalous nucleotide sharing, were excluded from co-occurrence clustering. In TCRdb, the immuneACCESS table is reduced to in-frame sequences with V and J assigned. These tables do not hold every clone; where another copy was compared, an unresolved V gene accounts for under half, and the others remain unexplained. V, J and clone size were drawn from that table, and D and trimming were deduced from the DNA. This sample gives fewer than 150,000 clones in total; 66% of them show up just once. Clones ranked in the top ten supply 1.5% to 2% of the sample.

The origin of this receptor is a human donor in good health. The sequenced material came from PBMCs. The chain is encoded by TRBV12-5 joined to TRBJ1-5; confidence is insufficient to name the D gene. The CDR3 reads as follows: CASGVDGDNQPQHF. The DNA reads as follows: TGTGCTAGTGGCGTGGACGGGGACAATCAGCCCCAGCATTTT.